These 30 T cell receptor beta chains came from one sample sequenced in a study of Ad26.COV2.S vaccination and SARS-CoV-2 variants. Sample treatment: some 20 received Ad26.COV2.S at low or high dose, single or two shots; 5 received placebo; per-sample allocation not given. Collection of samples fell on day 63 after the first vaccine or placebo injection. The repertoire was sequenced with immunoSEQ multiplex PCR; TCRdb's copy has only in-frame clones and lacks some. The data show about 350,000 clones, 86% seen once. Sequencing used peripheral blood, obtained in a trial of Ad26.COV2.S vaccine versus placebo. The receptor source for this set is a person aged 18-65 years who received the Ad26.COV2.S COVID-19 vaccine or a placebo.

In this sample, this clone turned up once. The rearrangement links TRBV7-2 to TRBJ2-4; weak D call: TRBD1 (6 bases). CDR3 length: 16 residues. V shed 5 bases and J shed 0 bases, with 14 bases lying between them. Germline loops: CDR1 SGHTA, CDR2 FQGNSA. The CDR3 is CASSPFTGLAKNIQYF. CDR3 sequence (DNA): TGTGCCAGCAGCCCCTTTACAGGGCTAGCCAAAAACATTCAGTACTTC.

The rearrangement joins TRBV7-2 to TRBJ2-7; perhaps TRBD2 as D (6 bases). The CDR3 is 17 residues long. The germline V gene encodes CDR1 SGHTA and CDR2 FQGNSA. The V end was cut by 4 bases, the J end by 2 bases, with 21 bases between. In DNA, the CDR3 is TGTGCCAGCAGCTCAGATTCGGGAGCGCGGGCGGCCTACGAGCAGTACTTC. The encoded protein is CASSSDSGARAAYEQYF.

V is TRBV10-3 and J is TRBJ2-1, with unresolved D. Per germline, CDR1 ENHRY and CDR2 SYGVKD. The CDR3 is made up of 14 amino acids. Trimming stripped 3 bases from V and 7 bases from J, with 13 bases between. CDR3: CAISDRFMGNEQFF. The DNA of the CDR3 is TGTGCCATCAGTGACCGTTTCATGGGTAATGAGCAGTTCTTC.

The chain uses TRBV7-8 and TRBJ1-2, with 11 positions matching TRBD1. The J segment lost 2 bases and the V segment lost 5 bases, leaving 7 bases of the junction unmatched. This CDR3 has 16 amino acids. CDR1 SGHVS and CDR2 FQNEAQ come from the germline V gene. DNA for the CDR3: TGTGCCAGCAGCCTACTTCGGACAGGGGGCAACTATGGCTACACCTTC. It encodes CASSLLRTGGNYGYTF.

This clone was recorded only once. The chain couples TRBV2 to TRBJ2-7, with 8 bases that match TRBD2. Germline values: CDR1 SNHLY, CDR2 FYNNEI. Trimming took 8 bases from V and 3 from J; bases not matched to a gene: 3. The CDR3 contains 12 residues. DNA for the CDR3: TGTGCCAGCTCTCGGGGGGGCTACGAGCAGTACTTC. Its protein is CASSRGGYEQYF.

This clone was seen more than once but under ten times. The CDR3 sequence is CASSRLSQTGEGDGNQPQHF. DNA for the CDR3: TGTGCCAGCAGTCGGCTCTCCCAGACAGGGGAAGGGGACGGTAATCAGCCCCAGCATTTT. The J gene is TRBJ1-5, the V gene TRBV6-2 or TRBV6-3, with 8 bases that match TRBD1. After removal of 5 bases from V and 4 bases from J, the junction contained 22 bases not matched to a gene. Germline V CDR1 and CDR2: MNHEY, SVGEGT. This CDR3 has 20 amino acids.

As to this clone: In the same sample, other DNA sequences code for this CDR3. V usage is TRBV19 and J usage is TRBJ2-7; the D gene could be TRBD1 or TRBD2 (6 bases each). Looked up from germline, CDR1 is LNHDA and CDR2 is SQIVND (reference sequence). V lost 3 bases, J lost 0 bases, and 9 bases lay in between. The CDR3 has 14 amino acids. The CDR3 DNA is TGTGCCAGTAGTATCGGGGGCACCTCCTACGAGCAGTACTTC. It is translated as CASSIGGTSYEQYF.

The J gene is TRBJ2-7, the V gene TRBV4-1; 8 nucleotides align to TRBD2. CDR1 MGHRA and CDR2 YSYEKL come from the germline V gene. This CDR3 has 16 residues. V lost 1 base, J lost 0 bases, and 5 bases stayed unmatched. The CDR3 nucleotides read TGCGCCAGCAGCCAAGCTAACGGGGGGGTCTCCTACGAGCAGTACTTC. Translated: CASSQANGGVSYEQYF.

The chain has TRBV5-6 and TRBJ2-7; TRBD2 is a possible D gene (5 bases). The CDR3 covers 15 residues. Germline values: CDR1 SGHDT, CDR2 YYEEEE. V lost 2 bases to trimming and J lost 2 bases, with 14 bases between them. The CDR3 DNA sequence: TGTGCCAGCAGCTTCGGGGTAATCACAGCCTACGAGCAGTACTTC. Protein product: CASSFGVITAYEQYF.

This chain connects TRBV4-3 to TRBJ1-1; 7 bases line up with TRBD1. The CDR3 extends over 15 amino acids. V was clipped by 0 bases and J by 1 base; unmatched bases: 2. Germline CDR1 reads LGHNA; CDR2 reads YSLEER. For the CDR3, the DNA is TGCGCCAGCAGCCAAGATAGACAGGGGAACACTGAAGCTTTCTTT. The encoded protein is CASSQDRQGNTEAFF.

The chain has TRBV5-4 and TRBJ1-2, with D perhaps matching TRBD1 (6 bases). This CDR3 comprises 14 residues. Germline CDR1 and CDR2: SGHNT and YYREEE (reference sequence). Trimming left V 3 bases short and J 2 bases short, with 11 bases between. CDR3 bases: TGTGCCAGCAGCTGGGGACACGTCAACTATGGCTACACCTTC. Translating it yields CASSWGHVNYGYTF. Together with reference TRBV5-4 and TRBJ1-2, the CDR3 gives the full variable domain: ETGVTQSPTHLIKTRGQQVTLRCSSQSGHNTVSWYQQALGQGPQFIFQYYREEENGRGNFPPRFSGLQFPNYSSELNVNALELDDSALYLCASSWGHVNYGYTFGSGTRLTVV.

This clone was seen only once. This chain links TRBV29-1 with TRBJ2-5; D call uncertain. CDR3 length: 12 amino acids. V was trimmed by 3 bases and J by 8 bases, leaving 13 bases between them. The germline gives CDR1 SQVTM, CDR2 ANQGSEA. The CDR3 loop reads CSVEGTTITQYF. CDR3 coding DNA: TGCAGCGTTGAGGGAACCACAATAACCCAGTACTTC.

The gene calls are TRBV28 and TRBJ1-1, with D possibly TRBD1 on 5 matching bases. Deletions cut 4 bases from V and 1 base from J, with 13 bases between. The germline V gene has CDR1 MDHEN and CDR2 SYDVKM. The CDR3 covers 15 residues. The CDR3 spells CASSSPGRTNTEAFF. Written as DNA, the CDR3 is TGTGCCAGCAGTTCCCCAGGGAGGACGAACACTGAAGCTTTCTTT.

This clone came up once. This chain connects TRBV10-3 to TRBJ1-1; TRBD1 agrees at 7 bases. The CDR3 length is 13 residues. The V gene end was trimmed by 8 bases and the J gene end by 1 base; junction bases not matched to a gene: 4. The germline gives CDR1 ENHRY, CDR2 SYGVKD. The CDR3: CAIRDRANTEAFF. CDR3 nucleotide sequence: TGTGCCATCCGCGACAGGGCGAACACTGAAGCTTTCTTT.

The rearrangement links TRBV10-3 to TRBJ2-5; TRBD1 agrees at 7 bases. Trimming removed 4 bases from V and 5 bases from J; junction bases left unmatched: 7. Germline CDR1 and CDR2: ENHRY and SYGVKD. The CDR3 is made up of 14 amino acids. As DNA, the CDR3 is TGTGCCATCAGTGTTAACAGGGGTAAGGAGACCCAGTACTTC. It translates to CAISVNRGKETQYF.

This clone showed up just once. V usage is TRBV24-1 and J usage is TRBJ1-5; D ambiguous. CDR3 length: 16 amino acids. In germline, CDR1 is KGHDR, CDR2 SFDVKD. The ends were cut back, 5 bases at V and 4 bases at J, with 17 bases in the middle. As DNA, the CDR3 is TGTGCCACCAGTGGCCGGGCCCGGCGGTATAATCAGCCCCAGCATTTT. Translated, it gives CATSGRARRYNQPQHF.

The genes are TRBV2 and TRBJ1-4, with a possible D match to TRBD1 (6 bases). This CDR3 region has 14 residues. The germline V gene has CDR1 SNHLY and CDR2 FYNNEI. Trimming stripped 5 bases from V and 3 bases from J, with 10 bases between. The CDR3 DNA reads TGTGCCAGCAGTACACAGGGACCTAATGAAAAACTGTTTTTT. It encodes CASSTQGPNEKLFF. The full variable domain, in which reference TRBV2 and TRBJ1-4 provide the parts outside the CDR3, is EPEVTQTPSHQVTQMGQEVILRCVPISNHLYFYWYRQILGQKVEFLVSFYNNEISEKSEIFDDQFSVERPDGSNFTLKIRSTKLEDSAMYFCASSTQGPNEKLFFGSGTQLSVL.

The rearrangement joins TRBV7-3 to TRBJ1-1; D uncertain. Germline V gene lookup returns CDR1 SGHTA and CDR2 FQGTGA. V lost 6 bases to trimming and J lost 0 bases, with 8 bases between them. CDR3 length: 13 amino acids. CDR3 in amino acids: CASRAQMNTEAFF. As DNA, the CDR3 is TGTGCCAGCAGAGCCCAGATGAACACTGAAGCTTTCTTT.

The chain carries TRBV27 and TRBJ2-7, with D possibly being TRBD2 (6 bases). Trimming took 10 bases from V and 3 from J, leaving 16 bases between them. The V gene's germline CDR1 is MNHEY and CDR2 SMNVEV (reference sequence). CDR3 length: 13 amino acids. The CDR3 spells CATRGLPIYEQYF. The DNA for the CDR3 is TGTGCCACCCGGGGACTCCCGATCTACGAGCAGTACTTC.

This clone was detected once. The chain is built from TRBV5-1 and TRBJ2-7; 15 nucleotides line up with TRBD2. Germline lookup yields CDR1 SGHRS and CDR2 YFSETQ. The CDR3 extends over 14 amino acids. V dropped 8 bases and J dropped 7; count of bases not matched to a gene: 7. The CDR3 coding sequence is TGCGCCAGTGGGTCGGGACTAGCGGGAGGAGAGCAGTACTTC. This codes for CASGSGLAGGEQYF.

The chain is built from TRBV28 and TRBJ1-1; the D gene is possibly TRBD1 (6 bases). Germline CDR1 and CDR2: MDHEN and SYDVKM. Trimming took off 6 bases at V and 3 bases at J, with 17 bases between the two ends. The length of the CDR3 is 15 residues. As DNA, the CDR3 is TGTGCCAGCAGGGCCCAGGGGAATCAGTACACTGAAGCTTTCTTT. Translated, it gives CASRAQGNQYTEAFF.

This chain connects TRBV6-6 to TRBJ2-7; 10 bases agree with TRBD2. J lost 0 bases, V lost 6 bases, and 8 bases had no gene match. The CDR3 length is 16 residues. CDR1 is MNHNY and CDR2 is SVGAGI in the germline V gene (reference sequence). CDR3 nucleotide sequence: TGTGCCAGCAGCCCTTTAGCGGGGGGCCTCTCCTACGAGCAGTACTTC. Amino acid sequence: CASSPLAGGLSYEQYF.

V usage is TRBV2 and J usage is TRBJ2-7; D might be TRBD1 (5 bases). Deletions cut 6 bases from V and 4 bases from J, with 10 bases between. The germline V gene has CDR1 SNHLY and CDR2 FYNNEI. The CDR3 consists of 12 residues. CDR3 in amino acids: CASRERGYEQYF. The CDR3 DNA reads TGTGCCAGCAGAGAAAGGGGATACGAGCAGTACTTC.

The gene calls are TRBV4-3 and TRBJ2-1, with D possibly being TRBD2 (5 bases). V was clipped by 1 base and J by 1 base, with 11 bases between them. The germline V gene encodes CDR1 LGHNA and CDR2 YSLEER. The CDR3 runs 16 residues. DNA for the CDR3: TGCGCCAGCAGCCAAGGGACTGACCTATCCTACAATGAGCAGTTCTTC. Translation: CASSQGTDLSYNEQFF.

V usage is TRBV7-2 and J usage is TRBJ1-3; TRBD1 aligns across 7 bases. Trimming cost V 1 base and J 2 bases; bases outside gene matches: 2. This CDR3 spans 15 amino acids. The germline CDR1 and CDR2 sequences are SGHTA and FQGNSA. Here the CDR3 reads CASSLGQGAGNTIYF. The CDR3 DNA reads TGTGCCAGCAGCTTAGGACAGGGTGCTGGAAACACCATATATTTT.

The rearrangement links TRBV15 to TRBJ2-1; D possibly uses TRBD1 or TRBD2 (5 bases each). V shed 6 bases and J shed 5 bases, with 17 bases lying between them. The length of the CDR3 is 15 residues. Per the germline V gene, CDR1 is LNHNV and CDR2 is YYDKDF (reference sequence). Here the CDR3 reads CATRAPGLSHNEQFF. Written as DNA, the CDR3 is TGTGCCACCAGAGCACCGGGGCTAAGCCACAATGAGCAGTTCTTC.

The chain links TRBV7-9 to TRBJ1-6; a possible D gene is TRBD1 (5 bases). V was trimmed by 6 bases and J by 9 bases, leaving 15 bases between them. Germline-derived CDR1 and CDR2 are SEHNR and FQNEAQ (reference sequence). This CDR3 comprises 14 residues. The CDR3 DNA follows: TGTGCCAGCAGTATGGGGGATTGGGGTTCACCCCTCCACTTT. Amino acid sequence: CASSMGDWGSPLHF.

V usage is TRBV6-2 or TRBV6-3 and J usage is TRBJ2-7; 10 nucleotides align to TRBD2. The CDR3 consists of 17 residues. Germline CDR1 MNHEY, CDR2 SVGEGT. With 0 bases clipped from V and 3 bases from J, the junction kept 8 bases outside the gene matches. In nucleotides, the CDR3 is TGTGCCAGCAGTTACTCGATCGCTAGCGGGAGTATCTACGAGCAGTACTTC. Its translation is CASSYSIASGSIYEQYF.

The chain joins TRBV6-5 to TRBJ2-3; D possibly matches TRBD1 or TRBD2 (6 bases each). The germline gives CDR1 MNHEY, CDR2 SVGAGI. With 4 bases removed from V and 4 bases from J, the gap between germline ends came to 12 bases. CDR3 length: 14 amino acids. As DNA, the CDR3 is TGTGCCAGCAGTTGGGGGGCTGTGGCAGATACGCAGTATTTT. Residues: CASSWGAVADTQYF.

The chain is built from TRBV7-2 and TRBJ2-3, with 8 bases matching TRBD2. The CDR3 has 16 amino acids. Germline V lookup: CDR1 SGHTA, CDR2 FQGNSA. With 5 bases clipped from V and 2 bases from J, the junction kept 9 bases outside the gene matches. Written as DNA, the CDR3 is TGTGCCAGCAGCGCCCCCGGGGGGGCTCCCACAGATACGCAGTATTTT. Residues: CASSAPGGAPTDTQYF.